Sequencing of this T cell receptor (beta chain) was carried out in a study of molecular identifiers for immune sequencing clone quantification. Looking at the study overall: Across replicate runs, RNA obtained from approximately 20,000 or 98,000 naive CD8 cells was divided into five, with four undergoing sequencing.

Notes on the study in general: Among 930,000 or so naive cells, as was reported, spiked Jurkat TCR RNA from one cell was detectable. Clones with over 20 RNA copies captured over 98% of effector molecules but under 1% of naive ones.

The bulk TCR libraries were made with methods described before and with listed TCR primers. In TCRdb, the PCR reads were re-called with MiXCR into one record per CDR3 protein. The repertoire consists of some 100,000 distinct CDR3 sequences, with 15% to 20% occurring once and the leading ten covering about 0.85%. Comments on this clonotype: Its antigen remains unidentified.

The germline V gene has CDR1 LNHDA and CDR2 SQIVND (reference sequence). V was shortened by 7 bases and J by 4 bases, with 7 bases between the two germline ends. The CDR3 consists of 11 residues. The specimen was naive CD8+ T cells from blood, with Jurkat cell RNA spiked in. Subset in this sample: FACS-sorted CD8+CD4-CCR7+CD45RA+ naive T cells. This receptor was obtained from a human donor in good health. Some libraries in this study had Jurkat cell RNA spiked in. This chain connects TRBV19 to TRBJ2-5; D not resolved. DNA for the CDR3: TGTGCCAGTACCTCTGGAGAGACCCAGTACTTC. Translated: CASTSGETQYF.